The sample holds many counts of the clone carrying this T cell receptor (beta chain). Its specificity is unknown. These data belong to a study of T cells in Graves' hyperthyroidism and ophthalmopathy. Across the whole study: Peripheral blood was acquired at first diagnosis, ahead of any therapy whatsoever. Study-wide results and caveats: Blood held most thyroid clonotypes expanded above 0.001 frequency.

Trimming removed 4 bases from V and 7 bases from J; junction bases left unmatched: 5. Germline CDR1 MDHEN, CDR2 SYDVKM. The length of the CDR3 is 14 residues. The TCR beta CDR3 regions underwent amplification using RNA transcripts as the source. A first-round RT-PCR of the TCR CDR3 used the HTBI primer set. TCRdb analysed the multiplex PCR reads with MiXCR anew, one entry per CDR3 protein. The sample records around 210,000 distinct CDR3 sequences, approximately 16% being singletons. Patients showing uncontrolled infection, other autoimmune disease, pregnancy or lactation were ineligible. Extraction of PBMCs used about 9.2 ml of fresh peripheral blood.

This receptor was identified in a woman aged 45-59 years with Graves' hyperthyroidism. Sequencing used blood. The genes are TRBV28 and TRBJ1-2; the match to TRBD1 covers 11 bases. CDR3 sequence (DNA): TGTGCCAGCAGTTGGGACAGGGGGTTTACTGGCTACACCTTC. It codes for CASSWDRGFTGYTF.